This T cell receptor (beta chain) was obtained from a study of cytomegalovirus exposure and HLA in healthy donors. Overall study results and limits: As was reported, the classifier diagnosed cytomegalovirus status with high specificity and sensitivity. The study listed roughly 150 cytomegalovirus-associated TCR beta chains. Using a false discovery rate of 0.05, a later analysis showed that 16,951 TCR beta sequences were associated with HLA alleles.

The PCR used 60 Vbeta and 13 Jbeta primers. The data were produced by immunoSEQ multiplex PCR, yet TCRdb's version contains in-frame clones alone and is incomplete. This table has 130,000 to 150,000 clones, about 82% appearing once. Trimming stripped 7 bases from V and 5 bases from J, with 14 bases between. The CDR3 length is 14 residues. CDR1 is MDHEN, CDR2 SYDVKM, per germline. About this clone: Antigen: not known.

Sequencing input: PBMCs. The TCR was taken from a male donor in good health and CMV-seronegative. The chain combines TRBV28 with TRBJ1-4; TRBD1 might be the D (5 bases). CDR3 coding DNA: TGTGCCAGCATGTCTCTGGACAAAAATGAAAAACTGTTTTTT. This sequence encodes CASMSLDKNEKLFF.